This TCR beta chain derives from a study of T-cell memory formation after mild COVID-19. Study-level findings and limits: Clones shrinking from day 15 to 85 showed even CD4/CD8 mixes; later expanders tilted CD4+. CM and EM subsets held most contracting CD4+ clones; EMRA held CD8+ ones. The appearance of some responding clones in pre-infection memory suggested that cross-reactive memory joined.

TCRdb used MiXCR to reprocess the 5' RACE reads, holding one entry per CDR3 protein. The repertoire holds some 150,000 distinct CDR3 sequences, with less than 20% as singletons. This clonotype was seen a few times. Its antigen is not known. After removal of 8 bases from V and 7 bases from J, the junction contained 6 bases not matched to a gene. CDR3 size: 12 residues. The germline gives CDR1 MNHEY, CDR2 SVGAGI. Sequencing input: PBMCs or a T cell subset sorted from them (not recorded which). This receptor was identified in an adult woman who had mild COVID-19 (a few samples of this study predate the infection). Cell type and time point are not known. V usage is TRBV6-5 and J usage is TRBJ1-2; 8 bases fit TRBD1. Written as DNA, the CDR3 is TGTGCCAGCTCAAACAGGGGGGGTGGCTACACCTTC. Residues: CASSNRGGGYTF.